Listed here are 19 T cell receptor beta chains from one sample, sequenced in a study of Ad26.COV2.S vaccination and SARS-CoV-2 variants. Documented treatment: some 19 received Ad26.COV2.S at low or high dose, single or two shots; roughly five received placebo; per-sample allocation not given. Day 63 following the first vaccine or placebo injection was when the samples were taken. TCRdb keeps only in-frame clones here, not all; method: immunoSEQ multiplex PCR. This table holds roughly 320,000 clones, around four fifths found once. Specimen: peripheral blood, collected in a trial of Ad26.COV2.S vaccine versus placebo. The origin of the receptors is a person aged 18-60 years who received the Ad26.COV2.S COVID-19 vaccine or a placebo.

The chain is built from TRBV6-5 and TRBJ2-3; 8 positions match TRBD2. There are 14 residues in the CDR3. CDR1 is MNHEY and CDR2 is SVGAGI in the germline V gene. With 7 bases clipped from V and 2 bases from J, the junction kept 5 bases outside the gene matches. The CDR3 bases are TGTGCCAGCACCAAAGGACTAGCCACAGATACGCAGTATTTT. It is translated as CASTKGLATDTQYF.

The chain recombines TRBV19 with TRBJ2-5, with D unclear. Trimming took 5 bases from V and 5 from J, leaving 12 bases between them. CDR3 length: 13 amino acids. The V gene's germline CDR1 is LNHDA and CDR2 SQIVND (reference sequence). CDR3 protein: CASSPGVLETQYF. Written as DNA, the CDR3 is TGTGCCAGTAGTCCCGGAGTCTTGGAGACCCAGTACTTC. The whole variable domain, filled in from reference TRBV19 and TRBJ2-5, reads DGGITQSPKYLFRKEGQNVTLSCEQNLNHDAMYWYRQDPGQGLRLIYYSQIVNDFQKGDIAEGYSVSREKKESFPLTVTSAQKNPTAFYLCASSPGVLETQYFGPGTRLLVL.

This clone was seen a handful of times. The DNA for the CDR3 is TGTGCCAGCAGTGAAGTGCGGCGGGGTGAACTGTTTTTT. Translated, it gives CASSEVRRGELFF. The chain joins TRBV6-1 to TRBJ1-4, with D hard to call. The CDR3 spans 13 residues. With 1 base removed from V and 12 bases from J, the gap between germline ends came to 12 bases. Germline assignment: CDR1 MNHNS and CDR2 SASEGT.

CDR3 coding DNA: TGTGCCAGCAGCCTTAGCGGGGGACGAGTGGATACGCAGTATTTT. The encoded protein is CASSLSGGRVDTQYF. J is TRBJ2-3 and V is TRBV7-3; TRBD2 matches at 9 bases. The CDR3 extends over 15 amino acids. Trimming took 5 bases from V and 6 from J; bases not matched to a gene: 9. Germline lookup yields CDR1 SGHTA and CDR2 FQGTGA. Based on the CDR3 plus reference TRBV7-3 and TRBJ2-3, the full variable domain is GAGVSQTPSNKVTEKGKYVELRCDPISGHTALYWYRQSLGQGPEFLIYFQGTGAADDSGLPNDRFFAVRPEGSVSTLKIQRTERGDSAVYLCASSLSGGRVDTQYFGPGTRLTVL.

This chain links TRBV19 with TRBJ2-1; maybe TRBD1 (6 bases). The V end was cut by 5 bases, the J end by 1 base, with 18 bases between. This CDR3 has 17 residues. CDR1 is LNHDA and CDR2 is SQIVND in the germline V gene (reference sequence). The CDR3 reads CASSFRTAYSSYNEQFF. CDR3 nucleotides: TGTGCCAGTAGTTTTAGGACAGCCTATAGTTCCTACAATGAGCAGTTCTTC.

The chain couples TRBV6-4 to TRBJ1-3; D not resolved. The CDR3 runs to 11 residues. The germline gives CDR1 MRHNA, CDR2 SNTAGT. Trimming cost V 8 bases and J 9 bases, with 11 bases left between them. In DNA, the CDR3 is TGTGCCAGCTCTCCGGTTAGCACCATATATTTT. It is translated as CASSPVSTIYF.

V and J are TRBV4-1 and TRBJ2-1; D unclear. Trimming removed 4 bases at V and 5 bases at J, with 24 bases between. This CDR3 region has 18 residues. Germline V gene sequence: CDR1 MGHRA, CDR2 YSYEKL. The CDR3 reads CASSPMFSVVQDDNEQFF. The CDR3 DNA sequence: TGCGCCAGCAGCCCCATGTTTTCGGTGGTTCAGGACGACAATGAGCAGTTCTTC.

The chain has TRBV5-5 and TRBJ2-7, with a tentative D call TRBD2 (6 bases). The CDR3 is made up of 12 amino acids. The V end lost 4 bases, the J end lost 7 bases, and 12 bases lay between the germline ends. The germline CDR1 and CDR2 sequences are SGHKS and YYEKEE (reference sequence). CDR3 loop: CASSRLSGEQYF. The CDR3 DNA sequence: TGTGCCAGCAGCCGACTTAGCGGTGAGCAGTACTTC.

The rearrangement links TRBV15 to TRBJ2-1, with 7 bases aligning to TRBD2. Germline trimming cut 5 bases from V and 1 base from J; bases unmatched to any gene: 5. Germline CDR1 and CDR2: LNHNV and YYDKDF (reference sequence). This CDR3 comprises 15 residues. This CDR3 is CATSLRAGSYNEQFF. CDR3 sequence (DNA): TGTGCCACCAGCCTCCGAGCGGGGTCCTACAATGAGCAGTTCTTC. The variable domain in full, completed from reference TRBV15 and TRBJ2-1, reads DAMVIQNPRYQVTQFGKPVTLSCSQTLNHNVMYWYQQKSSQAPKLLFHYYDKDFNNEADTPDNFQSRRPNTSFCFLDIRSPGLGDTAMYLCATSLRAGSYNEQFFGPGTRLTVL.

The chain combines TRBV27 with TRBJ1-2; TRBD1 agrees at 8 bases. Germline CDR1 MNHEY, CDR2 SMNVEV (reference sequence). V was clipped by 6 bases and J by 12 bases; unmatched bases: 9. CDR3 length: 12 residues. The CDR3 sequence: CASSFPGQDNTF. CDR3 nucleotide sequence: TGTGCCAGCAGCTTCCCGGGACAGGATAACACCTTC.

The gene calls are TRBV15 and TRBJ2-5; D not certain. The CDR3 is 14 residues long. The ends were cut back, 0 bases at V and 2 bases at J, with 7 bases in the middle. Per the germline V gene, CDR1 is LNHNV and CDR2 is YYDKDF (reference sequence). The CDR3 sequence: CATSRDRAQETQYF. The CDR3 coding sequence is TGTGCCACCAGCAGAGACCGGGCTCAAGAGACCCAGTACTTC.

Here the CDR3 DNA reads TGTGCCAGCAGTTACTCGAGGGGGGAGGGGGAGCAGTACTTC. It yields the protein CASSYSRGEGEQYF. The rearrangement joins TRBV6-5 to TRBJ2-7, with TRBD2 as a possible D gene (7 bases). CDR3 size: 14 residues. Trimming left V 0 bases short and J 7 bases short, with 13 bases between. The germline gives CDR1 MNHEY, CDR2 SVGAGI.

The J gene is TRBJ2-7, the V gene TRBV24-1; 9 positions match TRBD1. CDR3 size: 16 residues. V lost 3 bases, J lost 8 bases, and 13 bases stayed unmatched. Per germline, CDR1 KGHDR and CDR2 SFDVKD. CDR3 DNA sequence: TGTGCCACCAGTGATGGGACCGGACAGGGGCTGGGAAAGCAGTACTTC. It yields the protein CATSDGTGQGLGKQYF.

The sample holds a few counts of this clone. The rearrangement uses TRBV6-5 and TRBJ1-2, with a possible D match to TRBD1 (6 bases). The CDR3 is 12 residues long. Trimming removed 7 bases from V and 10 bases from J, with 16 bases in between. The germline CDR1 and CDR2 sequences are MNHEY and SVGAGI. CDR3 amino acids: CASITPTGSYTF. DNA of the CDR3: TGTGCCAGCATTACCCCTACAGGGTCCTACACCTTC.

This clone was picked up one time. The chain's CDR3 is CASNGARAEQYF. The CDR3 bases are TGTGCCAGCAACGGGGCACGGGCGGAGCAGTACTTC. This sequence joins TRBV28 and TRBJ2-7; tentatively, D is TRBD1 or TRBD2 (5 bases each). CDR1 is MDHEN and CDR2 is SYDVKM in the germline V gene. The CDR3 consists of 12 residues. V dropped 7 bases and J dropped 7 bases, with 14 bases sitting between them.

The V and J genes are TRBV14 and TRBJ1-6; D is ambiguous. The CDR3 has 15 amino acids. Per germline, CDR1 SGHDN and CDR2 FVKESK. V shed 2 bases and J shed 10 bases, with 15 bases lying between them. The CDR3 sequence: CASSQHRPPLSPLHF. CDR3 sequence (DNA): TGTGCCAGCAGCCAACATAGGCCTCCCCTCTCACCCCTCCACTTT.

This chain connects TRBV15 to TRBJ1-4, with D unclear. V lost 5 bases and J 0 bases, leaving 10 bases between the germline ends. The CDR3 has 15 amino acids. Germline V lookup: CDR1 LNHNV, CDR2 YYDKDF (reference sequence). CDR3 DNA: TGTGCCACCAGCCCCCGGGCGGCAACTAATGAAAAACTGTTTTTT. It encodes CATSPRAATNEKLFF.

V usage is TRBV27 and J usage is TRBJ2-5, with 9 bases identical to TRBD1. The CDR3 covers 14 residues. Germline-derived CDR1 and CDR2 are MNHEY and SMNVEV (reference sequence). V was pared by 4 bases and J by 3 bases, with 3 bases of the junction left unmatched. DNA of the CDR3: TGTGCCAGCAGTTCCCGGGACAGGGAAGAGACCCAGTACTTC. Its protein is CASSSRDREETQYF.

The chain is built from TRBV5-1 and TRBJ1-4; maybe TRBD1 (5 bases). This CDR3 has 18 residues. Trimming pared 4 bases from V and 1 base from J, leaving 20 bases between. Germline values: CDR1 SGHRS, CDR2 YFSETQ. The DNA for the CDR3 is TGCGCCAGCAGCCGACCTAAGCAGGGAGAGGGAACTAATGAAAAACTGTTTTTT. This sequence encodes CASSRPKQGEGTNEKLFF.